These 5 T cell receptor beta chains share one sample of origin, sequenced in a study of early T cells in non-severe SARS-CoV-2 infection. TCRdb passed the 5' RACE reads through MiXCR, listing each CDR3 protein once. The table lists about 64,000 distinct CDR3 sequences, over 10% of them singletons. What was sequenced was whole blood. Receptor source: an adult who was a healthcare worker with PCR-confirmed SARS-CoV-2 infection or an uninfected control (not recorded which).

There are a few counts of this clonotype. This rearrangement joins TRBV6-5 to TRBJ1-6, with TRBD1 as a possible D gene (5 bases). The CDR3 is made up of 15 amino acids. Germline V gives CDR1 MNHEY, CDR2 SVGAGI. Trimming pared 2 bases from V and 3 bases from J, leaving 8 bases between. The CDR3 loop is CASSYGDGYNSPLHF. In nucleotides, the CDR3 is TGTGCCAGCAGTTACGGGGACGGCTATAATTCACCCCTCCACTTT.

There are a few counts of this clonotype. The chain carries TRBV5-1 and TRBJ1-1, with D uncertain. CDR1 is SGHRS and CDR2 is YFSETQ in the germline V gene. V lost 3 bases, J lost 8 bases, and 20 bases lay in between. The CDR3 runs to 15 residues. The DNA for the CDR3 is TGCGCCAGCAGCTACCGGGCAGGACTCACGAGGGAAGCTTTCTTT. Its translation: CASSYRAGLTREAFF.

V usage is TRBV5-4 and J usage is TRBJ2-7, with a tentative D call TRBD1 (6 bases). The CDR3 spans 14 residues. CDR1 SGHNT and CDR2 YYREEE come from the germline V gene (reference sequence). V was cut by 5 bases and J by 6 bases, with 18 bases left in between. The CDR3 here is CASRRQTGWGEQYF. As DNA, the CDR3 is TGTGCCAGCAGACGTCAGACAGGTTGGGGCGAGCAGTACTTC.

This clonotype was seen many times. The rearrangement joins TRBV30 to TRBJ1-4, with TRBD1 identical over 9 bases. The CDR3 contains 15 residues. Germline CDR1 is GTSNPN and CDR2 is SVGIG (reference sequence). The trim removed 0 bases at V and 8 bases at J, leaving 7 bases unmatched. For the CDR3, the DNA is TGTGCCTGGAGTGTCTCGGACAGGGGTGGCGAAAAACTGTTTTTT. Translated, it gives CAWSVSDRGGEKLFF.

The CDR3 is CASSARDRGTDTQYF. As DNA, the CDR3 is TGTGCCAGCAGCGCCCGGGACAGGGGTACAGATACGCAGTATTTT. V gene TRBV5-4 combines with J gene TRBJ2-3; 10 bases match TRBD1. From germline, CDR1 is SGHNT and CDR2 YYREEE (reference sequence). Trimming removed 4 bases from V and 3 bases from J; junction bases left unmatched: 5. The CDR3 is 15 amino acids.